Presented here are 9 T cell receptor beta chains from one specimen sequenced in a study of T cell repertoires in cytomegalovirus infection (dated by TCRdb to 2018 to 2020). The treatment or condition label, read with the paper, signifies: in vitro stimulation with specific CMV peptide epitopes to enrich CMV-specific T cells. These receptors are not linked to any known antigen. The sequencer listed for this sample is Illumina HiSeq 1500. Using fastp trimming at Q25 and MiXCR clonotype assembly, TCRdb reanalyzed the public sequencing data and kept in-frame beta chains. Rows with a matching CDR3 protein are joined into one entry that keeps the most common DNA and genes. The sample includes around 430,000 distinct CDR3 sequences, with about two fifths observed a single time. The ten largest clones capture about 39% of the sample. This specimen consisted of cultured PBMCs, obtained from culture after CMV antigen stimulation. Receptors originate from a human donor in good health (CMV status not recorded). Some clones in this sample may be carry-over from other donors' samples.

The CDR3 region is CASAQGTYEQYF. In DNA form, the CDR3 reads TGTGCCAGCGCGCAGGGGACCTACGAGCAGTACTTC. The chain couples TRBV6-6 to TRBJ2-7; TRBD1 is a possible D gene (6 bases). V lost 8 bases and J 2 bases, leaving 10 bases between the germline ends. The CDR3 has 12 residues. The germline gives CDR1 MNHNY, CDR2 SVGAGI (reference sequence).

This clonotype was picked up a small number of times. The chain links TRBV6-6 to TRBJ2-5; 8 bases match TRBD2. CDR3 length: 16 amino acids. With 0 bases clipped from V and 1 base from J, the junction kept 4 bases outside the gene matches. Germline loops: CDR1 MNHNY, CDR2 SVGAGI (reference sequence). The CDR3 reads CASSYSPGGAQETQYF. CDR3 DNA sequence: TGTGCCAGCAGTTACTCCCCCGGGGGGGCCCAAGAGACCCAGTACTTC.

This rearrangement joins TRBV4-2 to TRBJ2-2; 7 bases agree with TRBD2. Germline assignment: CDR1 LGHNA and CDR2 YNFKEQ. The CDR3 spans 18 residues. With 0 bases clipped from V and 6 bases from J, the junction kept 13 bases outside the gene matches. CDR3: CASSQDRRSGAWAGELFF. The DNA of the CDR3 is TGTGCCAGCAGCCAAGATCGTAGAAGCGGGGCCTGGGCCGGGGAGCTGTTTTTT.

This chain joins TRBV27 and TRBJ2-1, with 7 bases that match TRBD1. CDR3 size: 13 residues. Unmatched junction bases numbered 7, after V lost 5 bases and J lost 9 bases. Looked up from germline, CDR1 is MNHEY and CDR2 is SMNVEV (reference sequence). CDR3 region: CASSPDRRLEQFF. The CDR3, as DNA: TGTGCCAGCAGTCCGGACAGGCGCCTTGAGCAGTTCTTC.

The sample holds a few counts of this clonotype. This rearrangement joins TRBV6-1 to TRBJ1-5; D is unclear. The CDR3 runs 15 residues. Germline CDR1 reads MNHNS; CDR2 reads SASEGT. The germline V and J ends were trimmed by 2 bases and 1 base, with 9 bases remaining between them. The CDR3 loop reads CASSEWESSNQPQHF. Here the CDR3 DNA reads TGTGCCAGCAGTGAATGGGAGTCGAGCAATCAGCCCCAGCATTTT.

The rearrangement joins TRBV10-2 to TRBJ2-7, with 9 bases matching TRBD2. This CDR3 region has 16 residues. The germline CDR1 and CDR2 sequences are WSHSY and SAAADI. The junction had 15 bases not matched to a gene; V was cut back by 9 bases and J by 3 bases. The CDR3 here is CARAAGGLGTGYEQYF. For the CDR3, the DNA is TGCGCCAGGGCGGCGGGAGGGCTCGGTACCGGCTACGAGCAGTACTTC.

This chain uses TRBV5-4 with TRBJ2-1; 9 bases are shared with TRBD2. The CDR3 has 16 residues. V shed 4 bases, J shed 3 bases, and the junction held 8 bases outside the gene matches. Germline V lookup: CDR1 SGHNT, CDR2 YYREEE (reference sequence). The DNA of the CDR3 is TGTGCCAGCAGCCCTACACTAGCGGGCCTCTACAATGAGCAGTTCTTC. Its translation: CASSPTLAGLYNEQFF.

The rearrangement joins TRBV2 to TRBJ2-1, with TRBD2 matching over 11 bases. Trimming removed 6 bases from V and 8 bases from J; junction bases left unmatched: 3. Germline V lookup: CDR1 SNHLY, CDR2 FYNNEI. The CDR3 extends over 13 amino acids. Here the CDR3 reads CASSPTSGDEQFF. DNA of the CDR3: TGTGCCAGCAGCCCGACTAGCGGGGATGAGCAGTTCTTC.

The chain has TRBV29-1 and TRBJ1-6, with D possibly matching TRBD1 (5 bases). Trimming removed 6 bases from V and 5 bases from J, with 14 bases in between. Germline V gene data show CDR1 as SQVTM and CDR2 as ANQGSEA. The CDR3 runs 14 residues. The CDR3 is CSVQAGVDNSPLHF. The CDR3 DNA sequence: TGCAGCGTCCAGGCGGGGGTCGATAATTCACCCCTCCACTTT.